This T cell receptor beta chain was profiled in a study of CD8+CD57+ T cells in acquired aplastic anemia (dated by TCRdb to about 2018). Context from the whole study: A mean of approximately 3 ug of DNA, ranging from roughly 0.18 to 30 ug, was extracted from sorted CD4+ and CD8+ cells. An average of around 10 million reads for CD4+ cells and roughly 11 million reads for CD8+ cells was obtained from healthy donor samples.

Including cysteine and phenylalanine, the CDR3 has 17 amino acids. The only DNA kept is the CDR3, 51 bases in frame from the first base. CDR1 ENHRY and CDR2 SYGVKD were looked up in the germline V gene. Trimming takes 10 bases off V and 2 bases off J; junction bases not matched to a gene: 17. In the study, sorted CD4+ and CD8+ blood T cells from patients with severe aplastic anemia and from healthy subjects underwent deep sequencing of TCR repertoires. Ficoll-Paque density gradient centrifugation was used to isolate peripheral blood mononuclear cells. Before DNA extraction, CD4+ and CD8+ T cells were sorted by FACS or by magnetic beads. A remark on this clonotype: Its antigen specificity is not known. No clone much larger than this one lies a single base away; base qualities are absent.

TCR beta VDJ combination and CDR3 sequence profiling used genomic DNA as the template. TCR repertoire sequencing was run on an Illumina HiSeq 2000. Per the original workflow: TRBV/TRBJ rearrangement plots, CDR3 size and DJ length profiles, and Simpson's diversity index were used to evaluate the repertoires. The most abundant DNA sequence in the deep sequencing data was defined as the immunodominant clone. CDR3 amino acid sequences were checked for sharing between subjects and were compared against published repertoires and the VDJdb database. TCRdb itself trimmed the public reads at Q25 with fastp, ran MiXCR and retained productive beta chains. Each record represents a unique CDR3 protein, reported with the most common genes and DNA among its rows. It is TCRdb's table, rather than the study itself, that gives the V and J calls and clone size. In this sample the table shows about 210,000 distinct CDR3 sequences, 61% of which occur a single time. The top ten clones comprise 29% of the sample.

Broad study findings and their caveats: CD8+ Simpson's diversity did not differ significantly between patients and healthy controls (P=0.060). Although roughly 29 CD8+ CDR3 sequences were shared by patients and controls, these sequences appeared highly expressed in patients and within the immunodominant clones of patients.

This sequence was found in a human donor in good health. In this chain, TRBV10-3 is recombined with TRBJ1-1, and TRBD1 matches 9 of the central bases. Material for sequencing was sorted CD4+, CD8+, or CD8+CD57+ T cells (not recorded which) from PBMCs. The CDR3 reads CATHRFGQGMGNTEAFF. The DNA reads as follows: TGTGCCACACACCGTTTTGGACAGGGGATGGGAAACACTGAAGCTTTCTTT.